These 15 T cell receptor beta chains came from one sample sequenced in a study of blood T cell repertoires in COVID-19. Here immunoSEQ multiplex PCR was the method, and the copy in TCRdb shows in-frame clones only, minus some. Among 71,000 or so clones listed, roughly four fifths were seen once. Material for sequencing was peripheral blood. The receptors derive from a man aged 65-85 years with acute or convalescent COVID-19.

The CDR3 nucleotides read TGTGCCAGCAGCCACCTAGCCACTAGCGGCACAGATACGCAGTATTTT. Its protein product is CASSHLATSGTDTQYF. The V call is TRBV3-1 (or the pseudogene TRBV3-2), the J call TRBJ2-3; 7 bases map to TRBD2. This CDR3 comprises 16 residues. Germline lookup yields CDR1 LGHDT and CDR2 YNNKEL (reference sequence). J lost 1 base, V lost 3 bases, and 7 bases had no gene match.

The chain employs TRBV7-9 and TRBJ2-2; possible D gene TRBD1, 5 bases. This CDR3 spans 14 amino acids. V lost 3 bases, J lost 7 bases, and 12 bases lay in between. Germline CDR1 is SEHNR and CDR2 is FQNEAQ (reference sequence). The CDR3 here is CASSFPRADGELFF. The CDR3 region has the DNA TGTGCCAGCAGCTTCCCCAGGGCTGACGGGGAGCTGTTTTTT.

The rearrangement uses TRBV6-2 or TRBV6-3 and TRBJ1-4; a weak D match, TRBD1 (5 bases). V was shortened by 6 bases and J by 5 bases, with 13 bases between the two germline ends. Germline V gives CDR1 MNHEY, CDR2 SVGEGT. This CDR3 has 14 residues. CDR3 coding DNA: TGTGCCAGCAGCCCCTGGGGCCAAAATGAAAAACTGTTTTTT. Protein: CASSPWGQNEKLFF.

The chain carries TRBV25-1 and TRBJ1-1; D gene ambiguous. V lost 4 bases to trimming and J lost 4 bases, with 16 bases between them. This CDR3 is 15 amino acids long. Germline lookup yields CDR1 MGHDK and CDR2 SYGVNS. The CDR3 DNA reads TGTGCCAGCAGTGCGATCCTTGTGGGCGCCACTGAAGCTTTCTTT. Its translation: CASSAILVGATEAFF.

The CDR3 nucleotides read TGTGCCAGCAGCCACCGGACTAGGGTTGGGAATGAGCAGTTCTTC. It specifies CASSHRTRVGNEQFF. The gene calls are TRBV7-9 and TRBJ2-1; 7 bases line up with TRBD2. This CDR3 is 15 amino acids long. The trim removed 5 bases at V and 7 bases at J, leaving 11 bases unmatched. Germline-derived CDR1 and CDR2 are SEHNR and FQNEAQ (reference sequence).

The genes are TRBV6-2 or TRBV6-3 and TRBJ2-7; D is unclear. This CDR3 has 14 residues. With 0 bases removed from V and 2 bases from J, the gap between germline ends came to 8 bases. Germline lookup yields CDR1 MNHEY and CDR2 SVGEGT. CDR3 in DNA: TGTGCCAGCAGTTACTCCAGGAATCCCTACGAGCAGTACTTC. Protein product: CASSYSRNPYEQYF.

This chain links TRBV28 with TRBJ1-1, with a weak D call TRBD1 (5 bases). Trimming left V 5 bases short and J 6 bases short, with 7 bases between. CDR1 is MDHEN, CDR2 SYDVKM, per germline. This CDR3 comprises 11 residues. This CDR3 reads CASSPTAEAFF. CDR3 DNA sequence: TGTGCCAGCAGTCCGACAGCTGAAGCTTTCTTT.

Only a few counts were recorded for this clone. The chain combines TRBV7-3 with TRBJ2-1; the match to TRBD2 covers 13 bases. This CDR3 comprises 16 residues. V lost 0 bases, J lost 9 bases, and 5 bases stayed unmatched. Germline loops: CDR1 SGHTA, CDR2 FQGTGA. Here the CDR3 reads CASSLTGTSGNGEQFF. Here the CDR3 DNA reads TGTGCCAGCAGCTTAACGGGGACTAGCGGGAACGGTGAGCAGTTCTTC.

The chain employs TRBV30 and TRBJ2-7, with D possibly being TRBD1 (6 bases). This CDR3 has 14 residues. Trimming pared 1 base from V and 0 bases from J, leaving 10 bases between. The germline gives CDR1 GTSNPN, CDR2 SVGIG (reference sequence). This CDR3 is CAWSEDRFSYEQYF. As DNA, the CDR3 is TGTGCCTGGAGTGAGGACAGATTCTCCTACGAGCAGTACTTC.

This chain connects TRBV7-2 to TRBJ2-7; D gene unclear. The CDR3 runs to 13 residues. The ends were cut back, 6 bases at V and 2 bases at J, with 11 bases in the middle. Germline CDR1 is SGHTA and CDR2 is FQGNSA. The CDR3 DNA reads TGTGCCAGCAGACCGACTTCAGCCTACGAGCAGTACTTC. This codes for CASRPTSAYEQYF.

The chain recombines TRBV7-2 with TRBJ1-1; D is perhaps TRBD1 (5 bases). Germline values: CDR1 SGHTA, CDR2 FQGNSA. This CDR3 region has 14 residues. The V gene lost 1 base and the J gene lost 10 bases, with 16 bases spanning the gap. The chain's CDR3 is CASSLDQGVFGAFF. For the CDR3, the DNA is TGTGCCAGCAGCTTAGATCAGGGCGTGTTCGGAGCTTTCTTT.

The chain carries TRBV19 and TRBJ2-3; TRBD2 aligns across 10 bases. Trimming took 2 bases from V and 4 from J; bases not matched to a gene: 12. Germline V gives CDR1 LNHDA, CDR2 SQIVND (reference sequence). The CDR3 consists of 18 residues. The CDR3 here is CASSIWSSGSIGADTQYF. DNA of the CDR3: TGTGCCAGTAGTATATGGTCTAGCGGGAGTATTGGCGCAGATACGCAGTATTTT.

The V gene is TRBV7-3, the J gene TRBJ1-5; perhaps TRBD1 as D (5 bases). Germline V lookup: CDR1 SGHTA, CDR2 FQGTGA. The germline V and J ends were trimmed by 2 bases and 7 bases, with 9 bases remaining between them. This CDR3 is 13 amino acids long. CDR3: CASSLGAGQPQHF. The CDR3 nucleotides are TGTGCCAGCAGCTTAGGGGCGGGGCAGCCCCAGCATTTT.

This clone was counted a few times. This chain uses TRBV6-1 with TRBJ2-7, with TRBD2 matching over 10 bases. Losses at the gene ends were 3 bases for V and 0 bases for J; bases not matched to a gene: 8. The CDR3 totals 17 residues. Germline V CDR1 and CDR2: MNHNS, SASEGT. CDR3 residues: CASSETRASGSSYEQYF. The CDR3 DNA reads TGTGCCAGCAGTGAGACGCGGGCTAGCGGGAGCTCCTACGAGCAGTACTTC.

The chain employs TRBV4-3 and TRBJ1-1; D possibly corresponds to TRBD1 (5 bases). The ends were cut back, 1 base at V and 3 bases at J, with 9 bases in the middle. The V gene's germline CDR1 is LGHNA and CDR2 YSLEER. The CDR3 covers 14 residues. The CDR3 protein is CASSQVQGDTEAFF. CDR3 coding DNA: TGCGCCAGCAGCCAAGTCCAGGGTGACACTGAAGCTTTCTTT.